This T cell receptor (beta chain) is from a study of T cell responses to AZD1222 COVID-19 vaccine. The study's findings and limits: Spike-specific TCR breadth and depth grew following two AZD1222 doses. Donors, mostly white British, included more females; clonal diversity was possibly underestimated. Regions 160-218 and 743-854 held dominance among vaccine-associated CD4 TCRs, which spanned spike. Among spike-specific TCRs, nearly half reportedly target unmutated variant regions.

As for this clone: Its antigen is undetermined.

Assay: immunoSEQ multiplex PCR; the TCRdb copy retains only in-frame clones and omits some. This table holds around 120,000 clones, approximately 90% found once. The CDR3 contains 14 residues. CDR1 SGHDT and CDR2 YYEEEE come from the germline V gene. V lost 4 bases, J lost 3 bases, and 7 bases stayed unmatched. The genes are TRBV5-6 and TRBJ2-7, with TRBD1 identical over 7 bases. The receptor was isolated from an adult in good health. The sample consisted of peripheral blood, taken on day 0 of AZD1222 vaccination. CDR3 sequence reads: CASSIQGLDYEQYF. CDR3 sequence (DNA): TGTGCCAGCAGCATACAGGGGCTCGACTACGAGCAGTACTTC. The complete variable domain, with remaining parts taken from reference TRBV5-6 and TRBJ2-7, reads DAGVTQSPTHLIKTRGQQVTLRCSPKSGHDTVSWYQQALGQGPQFIFQYYEEEERQRGNFPDRFSGHQFPNYSSELNVNALLLGDSALYLCASSIQGLDYEQYFGPGTRLTVT.